This T cell receptor (beta chain) was identified during a study of OX40 agonist ivuxolimab in advanced cancers. This CDR3 comprises 17 residues. Germline assignment: CDR1 SNHLY and CDR2 FYNNEI. V was pared by 6 bases and J by 4 bases, with 14 bases of the junction left unmatched. TCRdb's copy holds only in-frame clones and misses some; the assay was immunoSEQ multiplex PCR. The sample yields about 85,000 clones, over 75% seen once. This clone was observed a few times. The TCR was taken from an adult with an advanced solid tumor such as melanoma, head and neck, liver or kidney cancer. The genes are TRBV2 and TRBJ2-2, with 7 bases that match TRBD1. Sequenced here: CD4+ or CD8+ T cells sorted from blood, sampled in a trial of the OX40 agonist ivuxolimab. CDR3 nucleotide sequence: TGTGCCAGCAGCGGACAGGCGAAGGGGGCCAGCACCGGGGAGCTGTTTTTT. Translation gives CASSGQAKGASTGELFF.